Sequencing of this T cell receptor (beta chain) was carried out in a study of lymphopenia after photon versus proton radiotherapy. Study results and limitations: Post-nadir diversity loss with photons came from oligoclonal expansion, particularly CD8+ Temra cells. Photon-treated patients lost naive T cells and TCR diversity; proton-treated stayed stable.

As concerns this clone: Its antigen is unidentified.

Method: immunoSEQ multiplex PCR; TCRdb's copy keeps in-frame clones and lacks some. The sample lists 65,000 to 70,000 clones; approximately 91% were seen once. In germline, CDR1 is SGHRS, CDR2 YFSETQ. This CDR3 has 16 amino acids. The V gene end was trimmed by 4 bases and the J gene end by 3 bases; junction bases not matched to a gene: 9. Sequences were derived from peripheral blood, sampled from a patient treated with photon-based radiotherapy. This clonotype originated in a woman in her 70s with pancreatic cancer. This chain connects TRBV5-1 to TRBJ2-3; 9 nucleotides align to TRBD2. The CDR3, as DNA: TGCGCCAGCAGCCGGGAGGCGGGAGGGCCTACAGATACGCAGTATTTT. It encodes CASSREAGGPTDTQYF.